This TCR beta chain comes out of a study of T cell repertoires in cytomegalovirus infection. Germline V gene lookup returns CDR1 WSHSY and CDR2 SAAADI. V was pared by 4 bases and J by 7 bases, with 5 bases of the junction left unmatched. This CDR3 is 14 amino acids long. TCRdb processed the reads anew with MiXCR; each CDR3 protein has one entry. The sample lists more than 500,000 distinct CDR3 sequences; approximately 15% were seen once. General observations from the study: Dominant in the ex vivo response were TCR beta clonotypes restricted by HLA-C and specific for CMV. Individuals carrying CMV plus the relevant HLA were identified by cumulative frequency of public TCR beta families.

Note on this clonotype: Its cognate antigen is unknown. This may be a read error: a much more frequent sequence differs by one nucleotide. As the CDR3 is not closed by the conserved phenylalanine or tryptophan, this likely results from a read error.

Input material: CD8+ T cells from PBMCs. V and J are TRBV10-2 and TRBJ2-1, with TRBD2 matching over 9 bases. This sequence was found in a human donor in good health (CMV status not recorded). Some clones in this sample may be carry-over from other donors' samples. CDR3 protein: CASSVAGGRNEQFL. The CDR3 DNA follows: TGCGCCAGCAGTGTGGCGGGGGGGAGAAATGAGCAGTTCTTA.